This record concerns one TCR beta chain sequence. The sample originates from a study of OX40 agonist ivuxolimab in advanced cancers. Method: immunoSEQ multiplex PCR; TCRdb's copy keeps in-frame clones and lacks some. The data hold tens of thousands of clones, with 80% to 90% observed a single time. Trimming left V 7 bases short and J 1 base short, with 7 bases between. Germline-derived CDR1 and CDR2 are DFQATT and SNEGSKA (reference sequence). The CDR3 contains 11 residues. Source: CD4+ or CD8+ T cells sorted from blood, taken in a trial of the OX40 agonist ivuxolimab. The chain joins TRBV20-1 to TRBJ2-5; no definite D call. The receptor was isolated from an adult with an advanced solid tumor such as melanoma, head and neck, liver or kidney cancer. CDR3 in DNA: TGCAGTGGAGGTCCCCAAGAGACCCAGTACTTC. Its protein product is CSGGPQETQYF.